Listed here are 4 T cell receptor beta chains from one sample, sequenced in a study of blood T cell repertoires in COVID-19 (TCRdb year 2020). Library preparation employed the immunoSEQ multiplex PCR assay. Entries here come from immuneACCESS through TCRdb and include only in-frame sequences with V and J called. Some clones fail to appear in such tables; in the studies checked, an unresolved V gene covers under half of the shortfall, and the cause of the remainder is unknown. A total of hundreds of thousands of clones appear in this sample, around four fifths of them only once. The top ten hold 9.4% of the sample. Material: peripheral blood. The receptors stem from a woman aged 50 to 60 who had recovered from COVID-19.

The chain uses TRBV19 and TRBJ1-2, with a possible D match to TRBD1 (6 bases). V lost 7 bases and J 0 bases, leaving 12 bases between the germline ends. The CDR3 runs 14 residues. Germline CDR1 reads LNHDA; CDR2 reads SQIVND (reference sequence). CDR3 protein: CASTPQGSNYGYTF. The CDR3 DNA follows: TGTGCCAGTACCCCACAGGGTTCTAACTATGGCTACACCTTC.

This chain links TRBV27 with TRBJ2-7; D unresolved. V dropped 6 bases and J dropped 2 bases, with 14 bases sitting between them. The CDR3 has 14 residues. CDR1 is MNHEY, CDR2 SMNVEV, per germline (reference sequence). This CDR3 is CASRLMTNTYEQYF. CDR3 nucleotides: TGTGCCAGCAGACTTATGACAAACACCTACGAGCAGTACTTC.

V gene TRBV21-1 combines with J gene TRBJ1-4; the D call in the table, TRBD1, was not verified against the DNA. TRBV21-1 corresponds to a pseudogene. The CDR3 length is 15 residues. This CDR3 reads CASSKETGGGEKLFF. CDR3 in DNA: TGTGCCAGCAGCAAAGAGACAGGGGGCGGTGAAAAACTGTTTTTT.

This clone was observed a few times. The CDR3 loop is CASSPSLGADDAFF. The CDR3 nucleotides read TGTGCCAGCTCACCGTCGTTAGGGGCAGATGATGCTTTCTTT. This chain connects TRBV18 to TRBJ1-1; tentative D call: TRBD1 (5 bases). V lost 3 bases to trimming and J lost 11 bases, with 19 bases between them. This CDR3 region has 14 residues. Looked up from germline, CDR1 is KGHSH and CDR2 is LQKENI.